This T cell receptor (beta chain) was found in a study of cytomegalovirus exposure and HLA in healthy donors. The V gene lost 4 bases and the J gene lost 2 bases, with 8 bases spanning the gap. The CDR3 contains 13 residues. Per germline, CDR1 SGHDN and CDR2 FVKESK. It was with 60 Vbeta and 13 Jbeta primers that the PCR ran. The assay was immunoSEQ multiplex PCR, and TCRdb's table has in-frame clones only and misses some. This sample has about 150,000 clones, with around four fifths found just once. This clone was counted only a few times. The sequence came from a woman aged 50 to 60 in good health and CMV-seropositive. The chain uses TRBV14 and TRBJ1-1; unclear D gene. Sequencing was done on a sample of PBMCs. CDR3 in amino acids: CASSLVGNTEAFF. In DNA form, the CDR3 reads TGTGCCAGCAGCCTGGTCGGTAACACTGAAGCTTTCTTT.